Following are 19 T cell receptor beta chains from one sample sequenced in a study of cytotoxic CD8 clonotypes in ibrutinib-treated CLL. Assay: immunoSEQ multiplex PCR; the TCRdb copy retains only in-frame clones and omits some. The data contain under 150,000 clones, approximately 80% of them singletons. Sequences were derived from PBMCs, sampled after 36 months of ibrutinib treatment. The receptors stem from a human donor with chronic lymphocytic leukemia.

This clone was observed a single time. V and J are TRBV28 and TRBJ1-6; D gene ambiguous. Germline V gene sequence: CDR1 MDHEN, CDR2 SYDVKM. Trimming took 3 bases from V and 2 from J, leaving 14 bases between them. This CDR3 region has 17 residues. CDR3 in amino acids: CASSFGEEEAYNSPLHF. CDR3 bases: TGTGCCAGCAGTTTCGGAGAGGAAGAAGCCTATAATTCACCCCTCCACTTT.

This clone was picked up one time. The chain combines TRBV10-3 with TRBJ2-5; a possible D gene is TRBD1 (6 bases). The CDR3 contains 13 residues. Germline loops: CDR1 ENHRY, CDR2 SYGVKD. V was clipped by 6 bases and J by 2 bases, with 10 bases between them. Written as DNA, the CDR3 is TGTGCCATCAGCGCAGGGGTTCAAGAGACCCAGTACTTC. As protein: CAISAGVQETQYF.

This clone was observed a handful of times. This chain joins TRBV10-2 and TRBJ1-1; D remains unclear. The germline V gene has CDR1 WSHSY and CDR2 SAAADI. The CDR3 is 14 residues long. Between the trimmed V and J ends, which lost 6 bases and 6 bases, there was a span of 17 bases. CDR3 region: CASRPSQAGAEAFF. The CDR3 nucleotides read TGCGCCAGCAGGCCCAGTCAGGCCGGGGCTGAAGCTTTCTTT.

The rearrangement links TRBV9 to TRBJ2-7; 9 bases align to TRBD2. V shed 0 bases, J shed 7 bases, and the junction held 11 bases outside the gene matches. Per germline, CDR1 SGDLS and CDR2 YYNGEE. CDR3 size: 16 residues. CDR3 region: CASSVAAAGGPGEQYF. In DNA, the CDR3 is TGTGCCAGCAGCGTAGCAGCCGCGGGAGGGCCGGGTGAGCAGTACTTC. The full variable domain, with the rest looked up from reference TRBV9 and TRBJ2-7, is DSGVTQTPKHLITATGQRVTLRCSPRSGDLSVYWYQQSLDQGLQFLIQYYNGEERAKGNILERFSAQQFPDLHSELNLSSLELGDSALYFCASSVAAAGGPGEQYFGPGTRLTVT.

The chain combines TRBV9 with TRBJ2-2, with D tentatively TRBD2 (7 bases). Germline V gives CDR1 SGDLS, CDR2 YYNGEE. V lost 4 bases to trimming and J lost 4 bases, with 17 bases between them. This CDR3 contains 16 residues. CDR3 protein: CASSPSGGSSTGELFF. As DNA, the CDR3 is TGTGCCAGCAGCCCGTCGGGGGGCTCGAGCACCGGGGAGCTGTTTTTT. The full variable domain, completed using reference TRBV9 and TRBJ2-2, is DSGVTQTPKHLITATGQRVTLRCSPRSGDLSVYWYQQSLDQGLQFLIQYYNGEERAKGNILERFSAQQFPDLHSELNLSSLELGDSALYFCASSPSGGSSTGELFFGEGSRLTVL.

This clone has just one count. CDR3: CASRDFTTNEQFF. CDR3 DNA sequence: TGTGCCAGCAGGGACTTTACGACTAATGAGCAGTTCTTC. The chain carries TRBV27 and TRBJ2-1; D is perhaps TRBD2 (5 bases). CDR3 size: 13 residues. Germline V gene sequence: CDR1 MNHEY, CDR2 SMNVEV (reference sequence). Deletions cut 6 bases from V and 7 bases from J, with 13 bases between.

The chain carries TRBV27 and TRBJ2-7; 9 nucleotides match TRBD1. This CDR3 is built from 14 residues. With 5 bases clipped from V and 4 bases from J, the junction kept 6 bases outside the gene matches. Germline CDR1 is MNHEY and CDR2 is SMNVEV (reference sequence). The CDR3 here is CASSLGTGKYEQYF. CDR3 in DNA: TGTGCCAGCAGTCTGGGGACAGGGAAGTACGAGCAGTACTTC.

CDR3 amino acids: CASSDYRARNTIYF. The DNA for the CDR3 is TGTGCCAGCAGTGACTACAGGGCGAGAAACACCATATATTTT. The gene calls are TRBV2 and TRBJ1-3, with D perhaps TRBD1 (6 bases). The CDR3 is 14 residues long. V was trimmed by 3 bases and J by 5 bases, leaving 11 bases between them. The germline gives CDR1 SNHLY, CDR2 FYNNEI.

CDR3 in DNA: TGTGCCAGCAGCTCCACCGGGGCCTACAATGAGCAGTTCTTC. Encoded protein: CASSSTGAYNEQFF. V gene TRBV11-2 combines with J gene TRBJ2-1, with a possible D match to TRBD2 (5 bases). The V end lost 4 bases, the J end lost 2 bases, and 9 bases lay between the germline ends. Germline V gives CDR1 SGHAT, CDR2 FQNNGV. There are 14 residues in the CDR3.

This rearrangement joins TRBV6-1 to TRBJ2-7; D unclear. The CDR3 has 15 residues. Deletions cut 6 bases from V and 1 base from J, with 16 bases between. CDR1 MNHNS and CDR2 SASEGT come from the germline V gene. CDR3 DNA: TGTGCCAGCAGCGACCCGGGCCGTAGGTCCTACGAGCAGTACTTC. Its protein is CASSDPGRRSYEQYF.

This chain uses TRBV7-9 with TRBJ1-6; maybe TRBD1 (6 bases). The CDR3 runs 15 residues. V lost 5 bases and J lost 6, with 14 bases in between. CDR1 is SEHNR, CDR2 FQNEAQ, per germline (reference sequence). The CDR3 DNA is TGTGCCAGCAGCCAATACAGGGAGGGTAATTCACCCCTCCACTTT. Amino acids: CASSQYREGNSPLHF.

In its sample, this clone was seen once. The chain carries TRBV6-1 and TRBJ2-5; perhaps TRBD1 as D (6 bases). The CDR3 is 13 amino acids. Deletions cut 6 bases from V and 2 bases from J, with 10 bases between. Germline V gene sequence: CDR1 MNHNS, CDR2 SASEGT. The CDR3 DNA reads as TGTGCCAGCAGCCCCGGACAGCAAGAGACCCAGTACTTC. This encodes CASSPGQQETQYF.

The rearrangement joins TRBV9 to TRBJ2-5; 7 bases fit TRBD2. This CDR3 is 15 amino acids long. V dropped 1 base and J dropped 5; count of bases not matched to a gene: 8. The V gene's germline CDR1 is SGDLS and CDR2 YYNGEE. CDR3 nucleotide sequence: TGTGCCAGCAGCGTATGGCCCGGGGGGTGGGAGACCCAGTACTTC. Translated: CASSVWPGGWETQYF.

This clone was seen a handful of times. The CDR3 is CASSLADRLYSPLHF. CDR3 nucleotides: TGTGCCAGCAGCTTAGCCGACAGACTTTATTCACCCCTCCACTTT. This sequence joins TRBV7-7 and TRBJ1-6; D is perhaps TRBD1 (5 bases). The germline V gene has CDR1 SSHAT and CDR2 FNYEAQ (reference sequence). The ends were cut back, 0 bases at V and 8 bases at J, with 11 bases in the middle. The CDR3 length is 15 residues.

This clone was observed a handful of times. The J gene is TRBJ1-5, the V gene TRBV27; a possible D gene is TRBD1 (5 bases). The CDR3 contains 15 residues. Between the trimmed V and J ends, which lost 5 bases and 6 bases, there was a span of 17 bases. CDR1 MNHEY and CDR2 SMNVEV come from the germline V gene (reference sequence). For the CDR3, the DNA is TGTGCCAGCAGTGACAGCATTTCGGGTTTTCAGCCCCAGCATTTT. Translating gives CASSDSISGFQPQHF.

V is TRBV27 and J is TRBJ1-6; the D gene is possibly TRBD1 (5 bases). CDR1 is MNHEY, CDR2 SMNVEV, per germline (reference sequence). The V and J ends lost 2 bases and 3 bases respectively, with 5 bases between them. The CDR3 contains 14 residues. The CDR3 coding sequence is TGTGCCAGCAGTTTAAGGGGCTATAATTCACCCCTCCACTTT. Protein product: CASSLRGYNSPLHF.

The V call is TRBV19, the J call TRBJ2-3; 7 bases line up with TRBD1. After removal of 9 bases from V and 7 bases from J, the junction contained 13 bases not matched to a gene. Germline values: CDR1 LNHDA, CDR2 SQIVND (reference sequence). The CDR3 is 14 residues long. The CDR3 protein is CASAETGQTYTQYF. The CDR3 region has the DNA TGTGCCAGCGCCGAAACGGGACAGACCTATACGCAGTATTTT.

The chain employs TRBV5-6 and TRBJ2-1; D call uncertain. Between the trimmed V and J ends, which lost 0 bases and 6 bases, there was a span of 4 bases. The CDR3 runs 12 residues. Germline loops: CDR1 SGHDT, CDR2 YYEEEE. In DNA, the CDR3 is TGTGCCAGCAGCTTGGCGGGCAATGAGCAGTTCTTC. Its protein is CASSLAGNEQFF.

V is TRBV29-1 and J is TRBJ2-1, with 9 positions matching TRBD1. V lost 7 bases, J lost 9 bases, and 7 bases stayed unmatched. This CDR3 comprises 12 residues. Germline V gene data show CDR1 as SQVTM and CDR2 as ANQGSEA. The CDR3 loop reads CSGWDRATEQFF. In DNA form, the CDR3 reads TGCAGCGGATGGGACAGGGCAACTGAGCAGTTCTTC.